These T cell receptor beta chains were read from a single sample in a study of cytomegalovirus exposure and HLA in healthy donors. Data came from immunoSEQ multiplex PCR; TCRdb stores just in-frame clones and leaves some out. The table has some 190,000 clones, roughly three quarters seen once; the top ten hold roughly 2.5%. The source material was PBMCs. The receptors here all came from a young woman in good health and CMV-seropositive. The CDR3 runs from the conserved cysteine through the conserved F or W. A D gene is named only where the DNA matches it firmly. Only part of the rows carry a size: once, few, many, or a class if the clone is expanded.

v_call	d_call	j_call	clone_size	cdr3_aa	cdr3_nt
TRBV7-9	.	TRBJ2-1	few	CASSPDSRNEQFF	TGTGCCAGCAGCCCGGACAGCCGGAATGAGCAGTTCTTC
TRBV9	.	TRBJ2-5	.	CASSVATRGGEGQETQYF	TGTGCCAGCAGCGTAGCTACAAGGGGGGGCGAGGGCCAAGAGACCCAGTACTTC
TRBV5-6	TRBD2	TRBJ2-7	.	CASSQGLAGVSSYEQYF	TGTGCCAGCAGCCAGGGACTGGCGGGGGTGAGCTCCTACGAGCAGTACTTC
TRBV10-3	TRBD2	TRBJ2-7	few	CAISPSGNSYEQYF	TGTGCCATCAGTCCTAGCGGTAACTCCTACGAGCAGTACTTC
TRBV19	TRBD1	TRBJ2-7	.	CASSPWDSSYEQYF	TGTGCCAGTAGTCCCTGGGACAGCTCCTACGAGCAGTACTTC
TRBV6-1	.	TRBJ1-2	.	CASSEYAPAGHLYYGYTF	TGTGCCAGCAGTGAATATGCTCCCGCTGGGCACCTCTACTATGGCTACACCTTC
TRBV27	.	TRBJ2-5	.	CASSLRPGRSETQYF	TGTGCCAGCAGTTTAAGACCAGGGCGATCGGAGACCCAGTACTTC
TRBV7-9	.	TRBJ1-2	.	CASSFPDWEGSYGYTF	TGTGCCAGCAGCTTCCCGGACTGGGAGGGGTCCTATGGCTACACCTTC
TRBV7-2	.	TRBJ2-7	.	CASSPGPTWEDEQYF	TGTGCCAGCAGCCCAGGGCCGACATGGGAGGACGAGCAGTACTTC
TRBV6-4	TRBD2	TRBJ2-1	.	CASSDGAGDYNEQFF	TGTGCCAGCAGTGACGGGGCGGGGGACTACAATGAGCAGTTCTTC
TRBV5-6	.	TRBJ2-1	.	CASSYDGGPYNEQFF	TGTGCCAGCAGCTACGACGGGGGGCCTTACAATGAGCAGTTCTTC
TRBV6-5	.	TRBJ1-2	.	CASRPRTDLYGYTF	TGTGCCAGCAGACCCCGGACAGATCTCTATGGCTACACCTTC
TRBV10-1	.	TRBJ2-1	.	CASTEPPSPTHNEQFF	TGCGCCAGCACCGAACCCCCTAGCCCGACCCACAATGAGCAGTTCTTC
TRBV20-1	.	TRBJ2-1	few	CSAGGATEQFF	TGCAGTGCCGGTGGGGCCACTGAGCAGTTCTTC
TRBV5-6	.	TRBJ2-2	.	CASSSLGGAGELFF	TGTGCCAGCAGCTCCTTGGGTGGAGCCGGGGAGCTGTTTTTT
TRBV6-5	.	TRBJ2-7	.	CASSRGTVDEQYF	TGTGCCAGCAGCCGCGGGACAGTTGACGAGCAGTACTTC
TRBV10-3	TRBD1	TRBJ2-3	once	CAIRRGQDTDTQYF	TGTGCCATCAGGCGGGGACAGGACACAGATACGCAGTATTTT
TRBV11-2	TRBD1	TRBJ2-3	.	CASADWDRGRDTQYF	TGTGCCAGCGCCGACTGGGACAGGGGAAGAGATACGCAGTATTTT
TRBV12-1	.	TRBJ2-7	.	CASSLSGERGGSYEQYF	TGTGCCAGCAGCCTCTCAGGGGAGCGGGGGGGCTCCTACGAGCAGTACTTC
TRBV5-1	TRBD2	TRBJ2-3	.	CASSPTPGLETTQYF	TGCGCCAGCAGCCCCACCCCGGGACTAGAGACTACGCAGTATTTT
TRBV4-2	.	TRBJ1-2	few	CASSQQQEYGYTF	TGTGCCAGCAGCCAACAACAGGAGTATGGCTACACCTTC
TRBV2	TRBD2	TRBJ2-5	.	CASRWGSGGAEQETQYF	TGTGCCAGCAGATGGGGTAGCGGGGGGGCGGAGCAAGAGACCCAGTACTTC
TRBV6-4	TRBD1	TRBJ2-7	.	CASSDSPRGPDSYEQYF	TGTGCCAGCAGTGACTCCCCCAGGGGGCCCGATTCCTACGAGCAGTACTTC
TRBV11-3	.	TRBJ2-1	.	CASSLGRAGTYNEQFF	TGTGCCAGCAGCTTAGGCCGCGCGGGGACCTACAATGAGCAGTTCTTC
TRBV7-9	.	TRBJ2-5	.	CASSPVRGETQYF	TGTGCCAGCAGCCCCGTCCGGGGGGAGACCCAGTACTTC
TRBV7-2	TRBD1	TRBJ1-5	.	CASSLVGGSFGQPQHF	TGTGCCAGCAGCTTAGTAGGGGGCTCTTTCGGACAGCCCCAGCATTTT
TRBV5-4	TRBD1	TRBJ2-5	.	CASSLGGQGDKTQYF	TGTGCCAGCAGCTTGGGGGGACAGGGGGACAAGACCCAGTACTTC
TRBV19	TRBD1	TRBJ1-4	.	CASSTDRGGEKLFF	TGTGCCAGTAGTACGGACAGGGGCGGCGAAAAACTGTTTTTT
TRBV11-1	.	TRBJ2-1	.	CASSLTRSGSYNEQFF	TGTGCCAGCAGTCTAACTAGAAGTGGATCCTACAATGAGCAGTTCTTC
TRBV27	TRBD1	TRBJ2-1	.	CASGRPWDRAYNEQFF	TGTGCCAGCGGCCGACCGTGGGACAGGGCCTACAATGAGCAGTTCTTC
TRBV25-1	TRBD1	TRBJ2-5	once	CASSEFGTGHGEQYF	TGTGCCAGCAGTGAATTTGGGACAGGGCATGGTGAGCAGTACTTC
TRBV30	.	TRBJ1-6	.	CAWSGYGGSGSNSPLHF	TGTGCCTGGAGTGGGTATGGGGGCTCAGGGAGTAATTCACCCCTCCACTTT
TRBV4-1	TRBD1	TRBJ1-5	few	CASSHDRGSQPQHF	TGCGCCAGCAGCCATGACAGGGGAAGTCAGCCCCAGCATTTT
TRBV5-4	.	TRBJ2-2	.	CASSLGGAANTGELFF	TGTGCCAGCAGCTTGGGGGGCGCTGCGAACACCGGGGAGCTGTTTTTT
TRBV4-1	TRBD2	TRBJ2-7	.	CASSHPATGGSYEQYF	TGCGCCAGCAGCCATCCGGCGACGGGGGGTTCCTACGAGCAGTACTTC
TRBV18	.	TRBJ1-2	.	CASSLGDSNYGYTF	TGTGCCAGCTCCCTCGGGGACTCTAACTATGGCTACACCTTC
TRBV4-1	.	TRBJ1-1	few	CASSSPFGGNTEAFF	TGCGCCAGCAGCTCCCCGTTCGGCGGGAACACTGAAGCTTTCTTT
TRBV7-9	TRBD1	TRBJ2-7	few	CASSSIGTGGKQYF	TGTGCCAGCAGCTCGATTGGGACAGGGGGAAAGCAGTACTTC
TRBV18	TRBD1	TRBJ1-2	.	CASSPGQVDYGYTF	TGTGCCAGCTCCCCCGGACAGGTGGACTATGGCTACACCTTC
TRBV10-3	TRBD1	TRBJ1-2	.	CATMGGRGLNYGYTF	TGTGCCACCATGGGGGGCAGGGGGCTAAACTATGGCTACACCTTC
TRBV11-2	TRBD1	TRBJ1-4	many	CASSHGQGIKEKLFF	TGTGCCAGCAGCCACGGACAGGGTATAAAGGAAAAACTGTTTTTT
TRBV5-1	.	TRBJ1-6	.	CASSLAGSVLSPLHF	TGCGCCAGCAGCTTGGCGGGGTCCGTACTTTCACCCCTCCACTTT
TRBV18	TRBD1	TRBJ1-2	.	CASSPRGQEAQVYGYTF	TGTGCCAGCTCTCCTAGGGGACAGGAAGCCCAAGTCTATGGCTACACCTTC
TRBV19	.	TRBJ1-4	.	CASSTGTRSEKLFF	TGTGCCAGTAGTACCGGGACAAGAAGTGAAAAACTGTTTTTT
TRBV6-5	.	TRBJ2-5	.	CASSYGAGQQETQYF	TGTGCCAGCAGTTATGGAGCGGGACAACAAGAGACCCAGTACTTC
TRBV5-6	.	TRBJ2-7	few	CASSLPAGWHEQYF	TGTGCCAGCAGCTTACCGGCAGGGTGGCACGAGCAGTACTTC